These 21 T cell receptor beta chains were all obtained from the same sample, sequenced in a study of blood T cell repertoires in COVID-19 (dated by TCRdb to 2020 to 2022). Libraries came from the immunoSEQ multiplex PCR assay. This is the immuneACCESS table as TCRdb keeps it, with only in-frame sequences that have V and J called. A part of the clones is gone; compared with another copy, unresolved V genes explain less than half, and the rest is unexplained. The sample table lists about 100,000 clones, less than 90% of them with a count of one. Clones ranked in the top ten supply 7.4% of the sample. Source material: peripheral blood. The origin of the receptors is a man aged 25 to 45 in a cohort sampled during active COVID-19.

This CDR3 is CASSPGPNYGYTF. DNA of the CDR3: TGTGCCAGCTCACCGGGGCCTAACTATGGCTACACCTTC. The gene calls are TRBV18 and TRBJ1-2; a weak D match, TRBD1 (5 bases). The germline gives CDR1 KGHSH, CDR2 LQKENI. V was shortened by 3 bases and J by 0 bases, with 5 bases between the two germline ends. The CDR3 is made up of 13 amino acids.

The chain couples TRBV7-2 to TRBJ2-1, with D perhaps matching TRBD1 (6 bases). The V gene lost 4 bases and the J gene lost 3 bases, with 13 bases spanning the gap. This CDR3 contains 15 residues. In germline, CDR1 is SGHTA, CDR2 FQGNSA. The CDR3 loop reads CASSYDRTNYNEQFF. DNA for the CDR3: TGTGCCAGCAGCTACGACAGGACCAACTACAATGAGCAGTTCTTC.

This clone was seen only once. The V call is TRBV10-2, the J call TRBJ2-5, with 7 bases identical to TRBD2. V gave up 3 bases and J gave up 7 bases; unmatched junction bases: 14. CDR1 WSHSY and CDR2 SAAADI come from the germline V gene. This CDR3 is 16 amino acids long. CDR3 DNA: TGCGCCAGCAGTGAATGGGGACTATACCGAGTTGGGACCCAGTACTTC. Protein: CASSEWGLYRVGTQYF.

This chain links TRBV11-2 with TRBJ2-2; TRBD1 matches at 9 bases. V shed 3 bases, J shed 5 bases, and the junction held 1 base outside the gene matches. CDR3 length equals 14 residues. The germline gives CDR1 SGHAT, CDR2 FQNNGV. CDR3 residues: CASSFGQGTGELFF. CDR3 sequence (DNA): TGTGCCAGCAGCTTTGGACAGGGGACCGGGGAGCTGTTTTTT.

The gene calls are TRBV24-1 and TRBJ2-2; D gene uncertain. The V end was cut by 3 bases, the J end by 4 bases, with 5 bases between. This CDR3 comprises 13 residues. From germline, CDR1 is KGHDR and CDR2 SFDVKD. The CDR3 region has the DNA TGTGCCACCAGTGATCACAGCACCGGGGAGCTGTTTTTT. Its protein product is CATSDHSTGELFF.

The V gene is TRBV30, the J gene TRBJ2-2; no definite D call. Trimming removed 0 bases at V and 7 bases at J, with 18 bases between. CDR3 length: 16 amino acids. The V gene's germline CDR1 is GTSNPN and CDR2 SVGIG (reference sequence). CDR3 nucleotides: TGTGCCTGGAGTGTATCCCTTCCCACCCGCGGCGGGGAGCTGTTTTTT. Translation gives CAWSVSLPTRGGELFF.

The CDR3 reads CASSGFRGQVPDTQYF. The CDR3, as DNA: TGTGCCAGCAGTGGCTTCAGGGGGCAAGTGCCAGATACGCAGTATTTT. The rearrangement uses TRBV6-1 and TRBJ2-3; 8 bases are a match to TRBD1. Germline loops: CDR1 MNHNS, CDR2 SASEGT. The CDR3 is made up of 16 amino acids. Trimming removed 4 bases from V and 4 bases from J; junction bases left unmatched: 10.

The V call is TRBV5-6, the J call TRBJ1-2; D possibly corresponds to TRBD1 (6 bases). Per germline, CDR1 SGHDT and CDR2 YYEEEE. This CDR3 has 14 residues. V dropped 0 bases and J dropped 7 bases, with 13 bases sitting between them. The CDR3 reads CASSLELRGVGYTF. CDR3 nucleotides: TGTGCCAGCAGCTTGGAGCTCAGGGGAGTTGGCTACACCTTC.

The rearrangement uses TRBV3-1 (or the pseudogene TRBV3-2) and TRBJ2-1; the D is unclear. The V end was cut by 2 bases, the J end by 5 bases, with 13 bases between. This CDR3 has 15 residues. Germline lookup yields CDR1 LGHDT and CDR2 YNNKEL (reference sequence). The CDR3 spells CASSQTLSADNEQFF. CDR3 in DNA: TGTGCCAGCAGCCAAACTCTGTCGGCGGACAATGAGCAGTTCTTC.

This chain joins TRBV30 and TRBJ2-1, with D perhaps TRBD2 (6 bases). CDR1 GTSNPN and CDR2 SVGIG come from the germline V gene (reference sequence). Trimming took 0 bases from V and 2 from J, leaving 14 bases between them. This CDR3 contains 16 residues. For the CDR3, the DNA is TGTGCCTGGAGTGTAATTAGGTCGGGGGCCTACAATGAGCAGTTCTTC. Encoded protein: CAWSVIRSGAYNEQFF.

This chain links TRBV18 with TRBJ2-1; D is uncertain. V was trimmed by 3 bases and J by 5 bases, leaving 8 bases between them. The CDR3 totals 13 residues. Germline values: CDR1 KGHSH, CDR2 LQKENI. The CDR3 here is CASSPLSDNEQFF. In DNA form, the CDR3 reads TGTGCCAGCTCACCGTTGAGTGACAATGAGCAGTTCTTC.

This rearrangement joins TRBV13 to TRBJ2-5; 10 bases fit TRBD2. There are 15 residues in the CDR3. CDR1 is PRHDT and CDR2 is FYEKMQ in the germline V gene (reference sequence). V shed 0 bases, J shed 2 bases, and the junction held 0 bases outside the gene matches. CDR3 protein: CASSLGAGGQETQYF. The CDR3 nucleotides are TGTGCCAGCAGCTTAGGAGCGGGGGGGCAAGAGACCCAGTACTTC.

The sample holds one count of this clone. The chain links TRBV28 to TRBJ2-4, with D possibly matching TRBD1 (6 bases). The V and J ends lost 3 bases and 9 bases respectively, with 9 bases between them. This CDR3 spans 12 amino acids. Per germline, CDR1 MDHEN and CDR2 SYDVKM. The CDR3: CASSFGTSIQYF. The CDR3 region has the DNA TGTGCCAGCAGTTTCGGGACAAGCATTCAGTACTTC.

This rearrangement joins TRBV6-1 to TRBJ2-1, with 10 positions matching TRBD2. Germline CDR1 and CDR2: MNHNS and SASEGT. This CDR3 comprises 16 residues. V shed 0 bases and J 4 bases; nucleotides not matched to a gene: 3. The CDR3 loop is CASSEARTSGYNEQFF. The CDR3 DNA is TGTGCCAGCAGTGAAGCCAGGACTAGCGGATACAATGAGCAGTTCTTC.

The chain combines TRBV27 with TRBJ2-3, with 9 bases matching TRBD1. With 6 bases clipped from V and 6 bases from J, the junction kept 4 bases outside the gene matches. CDR1 is MNHEY, CDR2 SMNVEV, per germline (reference sequence). The CDR3 spans 13 residues. The CDR3 region is CASRPGTGDTQYF. The CDR3 nucleotides read TGTGCCAGCAGGCCAGGGACAGGGGATACGCAGTATTTT.

The chain employs TRBV7-2 and TRBJ1-3; D is ambiguous. CDR1 is SGHTA, CDR2 FQGNSA, per germline. V lost 1 base to trimming and J lost 0 bases, with 10 bases between them. This CDR3 has 16 amino acids. The CDR3 here is CASSLVRMHSGNTIYF. The CDR3 nucleotides are TGTGCCAGCAGCTTAGTGCGGATGCACTCTGGAAACACCATATATTTT.

The chain has TRBV28 and TRBJ2-7; weak D call: TRBD2 (6 bases). Germline V gene lookup returns CDR1 MDHEN and CDR2 SYDVKM. The CDR3 is made up of 15 amino acids. V was shortened by 7 bases and J by 3 bases, with 19 bases between the two germline ends. The CDR3 nucleotides are TGTGCCAGCACCGACCTAGGGGACTCCCACTACGAGCAGTACTTC. This sequence encodes CASTDLGDSHYEQYF.

The V gene is TRBV5-6, the J gene TRBJ2-1; TRBD2 matches 7 bases. J gave up 7 bases and V 4 bases, and 11 bases lay outside the gene matches. The CDR3 totals 15 residues. Germline values: CDR1 SGHDT, CDR2 YYEEEE. This chain's CDR3 is CASSVGTTVGNEQFF. DNA of the CDR3: TGTGCCAGCAGCGTGGGGACTACGGTTGGAAATGAGCAGTTCTTC.

The chain employs TRBV20-1 and TRBJ1-6; a possible D gene is TRBD1 (6 bases). Germline loops: CDR1 DFQATT, CDR2 SNEGSKA (reference sequence). The CDR3 spans 14 residues. V was pared by 3 bases and J by 6 bases, with 12 bases between. CDR3 nucleotides: TGCAGTGCTAGTAAGTGGGACATTAATTCACCCCTCCACTTT. Amino acids: CSASKWDINSPLHF.

This clone occurred a few times. This chain links TRBV7-2 with TRBJ2-5; no clear D. The CDR3 is 12 amino acids. Germline V CDR1 and CDR2: SGHTA, FQGNSA. V lost 2 bases, J lost 1 base, and 2 bases lay in between. The CDR3 region is CASSLLQETQYF. In nucleotides, the CDR3 is TGTGCCAGCAGCTTACTCCAAGAGACCCAGTACTTC.

This rearrangement joins TRBV12-3 or TRBV12-4 to TRBJ1-2; no reliable D call. The ends were cut back, 8 bases at V and 4 bases at J, with 14 bases in the middle. The CDR3 loop spans 13 amino acids. CDR3 sequence (DNA): TGTGCCAGCCGACGGCGGTCACTCTATGGCTACACCTTC. Translation gives CASRRRSLYGYTF.